The sequence of this TCR beta chain was determined in a study of cytotoxic CD8 clonotypes in ibrutinib-treated CLL (dated by TCRdb to 2020 to 2023). Regarding the complete study: The cohort was composed of around twelve relapsed/refractory and about 15 treatment-naive patients; IGHV unmutated status was identified in 17 patients. Partial responses were observed in approximately 24 patients and complete responses in 2; after a median follow-up of roughly 62 months, remission was maintained in 14 patients and progression was observed in approximately 12. Response samples were obtained after a median of around eleven months of treatment, with a range of roughly 6 to 40 months. Samples averaged approximately 260,000 productive templates and 80,000 to 100,000 productive rearrangements. Longitudinal samples were available for about 30% of the 86 trial participants. Cryopreserved peripheral blood mononuclear cells were obtained before treatment, at response, and at either sustained remission or disease progression. Every remission and progressive disease sample was obtained while ibrutinib was still being received by the patients.

V and J are truncated by 2 bases and 4 bases respectively, leaving an intervening sequence of 15 bases. Including cysteine and phenylalanine, the CDR3 has 16 amino acids. Only the CDR3 DNA stays, 48 bases, in frame from base 1. CDR1 and CDR2 are read off the germline V gene (reference sequence) as SEHNR and FQNEAQ. This specimen's time point label, per the study, means: 20 to 25 months on ibrutinib. Approximately 2 micrograms of genomic DNA were extracted from cryopreserved PBMCs for TCR beta library preparation. High-throughput TCR beta sequencing was performed on longitudinal blood samples from CLL patients receiving ibrutinib monotherapy. The patients took part in an open-label, single-center phase 2 trial of ibrutinib monotherapy. Comment on this clone: Its cognate antigen has yet to be identified. No base qualities exist here, and no much larger clone lies one base off it.

Each clonotype received, on average, 10x coverage in deep resolution sequencing performed on a MiSeq, where the target depth lay between 1 in 1 million and 1 in 200,000 T cells. The immunoSEQ hsTCRB Kit was used to generate the TCR beta libraries. The authors' pipeline ran thus. Data were analyzed with ImmunoSEQ Data Assistant and ImmunoSEQ Analyzer, with V, D and J genes assigned per IMGT definitions. Clonality, which ranges from 0 to 1, was calculated by subtracting the normalized Shannon entropy of productive rearrangement frequencies from one. Only overrepresented clonotypes making up at least 0.05% of the repertoire of each patient were included in the public clonotype analysis. About a dozen repertoires from age-matched healthy donors, obtained from immuneACCESS, served as clonality controls. In TCRdb, the immuneACCESS table is reduced to in-frame sequences with V and J assigned. These tables do not hold every clone; where another copy was compared, an unresolved V gene accounts for under half, and the others remain unexplained. From that table come the V and J calls and clone size; the DNA was used to work out D and trimming. This sample is represented by around 92,000 clones; roughly three quarters of them were singletons. The ten largest clones add up to about 22% of the sample.

Summary of the overall study and its limitations: Baseline clonality was found to be higher than that of age-matched healthy donors and was strongly correlated with circulating CD8+ T-cell counts. Lymph node repertoires were not examined, and the timing of sampling was not matched between patients in sustained remission and those whose disease progressed. Public clonotypes were rare and either shrank or stayed stable during treatment, and the rise in clonality at ibrutinib response reflected expansion of private clonotypes. An increase in clonality was observed at ibrutinib response, with clonality remaining stable during sustained remission and falling back toward baseline at progression.

The clonotype originates from a human donor with chronic lymphocytic leukemia. Recombination joined TRBV7-9 with TRBJ2-1, with a tentative D gene TRBD1 over 6 matching bases. This material consisted of PBMCs, taken after 24 months of ibrutinib treatment. The bases are TGTGCCAGCAGCTTAAGGACAGCGTCTTTTTACAATGAGCAGTTCTTC. The resulting protein is CASSLRTASFYNEQFF.